Below, 27 T cell receptor beta chains from the same sample are listed, as sequenced in a study of molecular identifiers for immune sequencing clone quantification. TCRdb reanalysed the PCR reads using MiXCR and keeps one entry per CDR3 protein. The table records about 640,000 distinct CDR3 sequences, less than 20% of them present only once. Sequenced material: naive CD8+ T cells from blood, with Jurkat cell RNA spiked in. Subset noted: FACS-sorted CD8+CD4-CCR7+CD45RA+ naive T cells. The receptors were sampled from a human donor in good health. Some libraries in this study had Jurkat cell RNA spiked in.

Concerning this clonotype: Given a much more abundant clone one base away, this may be a read error. The chain links TRBV7-2 to TRBJ2-1; 8 bases align to TRBD1. The CDR3 is 17 amino acids. Germline CDR1 is SGHTA and CDR2 is FQGNSA. The CDR3 bases are TGTGCCCGCAGCTTATACGTTGGACAGGGCATCTACAATGAGCAGTTCTTC. The encoded protein is CARSLYVGQGIYNEQFF. Variable domain in full (rest from reference TRBV7-2 and TRBJ2-1): GAGVSQSPSNKVTEKGKDVELRCDPISGHTALYWYRQSLGQGLEFLIYFQGNSAPDKSGLPSDRFSAERTGGSVSTLTIQRTQQEDSAVYLCARSLYVGQGIYNEQFFGPGTRLTVL.

This clonotype has a count of ten or more. The V gene is TRBV19, the J gene TRBJ2-5; D is uncertain. Germline lookup yields CDR1 LNHDA and CDR2 SQIVND (reference sequence). Trimming removed 7 bases from V and 0 bases from J, with 9 bases in between. The CDR3 is made up of 13 amino acids. The CDR3 protein is CASIGQHQETQYF. The DNA for the CDR3 is TGTGCCAGTATCGGGCAGCACCAAGAGACCCAGTACTTC.

This clonotype has at least ten counts. The chain uses TRBV10-2 and TRBJ1-5; no clear D gene. Trimming stripped 8 bases from V and 11 bases from J, with 16 bases between. The CDR3 totals 12 residues. Germline lookup yields CDR1 WSHSY and CDR2 SAAADI. The chain's CDR3 is CASPRPLVAQHF. The CDR3 region has the DNA TGCGCCAGCCCCCGGCCCCTCGTGGCCCAGCATTTT.

As regards this clonotype: This may be a read error, as it is one base from a much larger clone. The chain links TRBV2 to TRBJ2-3, with D uncertain. CDR1 is SNHLY, CDR2 FYNNEI, per germline. This CDR3 is 13 amino acids long. The CDR3 loop is CASRETVTDTRYF. In DNA, the CDR3 is TGTGCCAGCAGGGAGACGGTTACAGATACGCGGTATTTT.

This clonotype showed up many times. The rearrangement links TRBV4-3 to TRBJ2-5, with a weak D call TRBD2 (6 bases). The CDR3 is 15 residues long. Germline V lookup: CDR1 LGHNA, CDR2 YSLEER. Trimming took 2 bases from V and 4 from J, leaving 14 bases between them. The CDR3 nucleotides are TGCGCCAGCAGCCAATCTCCGGGACTGGGAGAGACCCAGTACTTC. Its translation: CASSQSPGLGETQYF.

A note on this clonotype: A clone one base away is much larger, so this may be a read error. J is TRBJ2-3 and V is TRBV5-1; the D gene could be TRBD1 or TRBD2 (5 bases each). CDR1 is SGHRS, CDR2 YFSETQ, per germline. This CDR3 spans 14 amino acids. The CDR3: CASSEGFGTDAQYF. CDR3 sequence (DNA): TGCGCCAGCAGCGAGGGGTTCGGCACAGATGCGCAGTATTTT. Full variable domain (missing parts from reference TRBV5-1 and TRBJ2-3): KAGVTQTPRYLIKTRGQQVTLSCSPISGHRSVSWYQQTPGQGLQFLFEYFSETQRNKGNFPGRFSGRQFSNSRSEMNVSTLELGDSALYLCASSEGFGTDAQYFGPGTRLTVL.

About this clonotype: One junction end disagrees with the germline gene, perhaps due to a read error. The chain couples TRBV28 to TRBJ2-4, with D perhaps matching TRBD1 (6 bases). This CDR3 is 16 amino acids long. Germline V gene data show CDR1 as MDHEN and CDR2 as SYDVKM. The chain's CDR3 is CVSSGDQGFAQNIQYF. The CDR3 coding sequence is TGTGTCAGCAGCGGAGACCAGGGGTTCGCCCAAAACATTCAGTACTTC.

In its sample, this clonotype was seen many times. The chain employs TRBV6-5 and TRBJ2-6; perhaps TRBD1 as D (6 bases). CDR3 size: 17 residues. Trimming shortened V by 5 bases and J by 0 bases, and 14 bases separated the two germline ends. CDR1 MNHEY and CDR2 SVGAGI come from the germline V gene. The CDR3 DNA reads as TGTGCCAGCAGTCGAACTAACAGGGACTCTGGGGCCAACGTCCTGACTTTC. Translating it yields CASSRTNRDSGANVLTF.

This clonotype was recorded many times. The V gene is TRBV30, the J gene TRBJ2-3, with D tentatively TRBD1 or TRBD2 (6 bases each). Germline V gene sequence: CDR1 GTSNPN, CDR2 SVGIG (reference sequence). The CDR3 runs to 16 residues. V was clipped by 2 bases and J by 0 bases, with 15 bases between them. CDR3 loop: CAWSTPGDTSTDTQYF. CDR3 in DNA: TGTGCCTGGAGTACCCCGGGGGACACGAGCACAGATACGCAGTATTTT.

This clonotype has just a few counts. V is TRBV19 and J is TRBJ2-2, with 7 bases aligning to TRBD2. This CDR3 has 15 residues. The ends lost 4 bases at V and 7 bases at J; junction bases unmatched: 9. Germline V gives CDR1 LNHDA, CDR2 SQIVND (reference sequence). CDR3 nucleotides: TGTGCCAGTAGTACCGGACTAGGAGTTATCGGGGAGCTGTTTTTT. Translated, it gives CASSTGLGVIGELFF.

In regard to this clonotype: At one boundary the junction diverges from the germline segment, which might be a read error. V and J are TRBV2 and TRBJ2-3; 7 bases map to TRBD2. Germline CDR1 reads SNHLY; CDR2 reads FYNNEI. The CDR3 is made up of 15 amino acids. This CDR3 reads CAGSEVQLGGDTQYF. In DNA form, the CDR3 reads TGTGCCGGCAGTGAAGTTCAATTGGGGGGGGATACGCAGTATTTT.

The chain links TRBV12-3 or TRBV12-4 to TRBJ2-5; D gene unclear. The V gene lost 7 bases and the J gene lost 0 bases, with 9 bases spanning the gap. This CDR3 is 13 amino acids long. CDR3 sequence: CASTQSYQETQYF. The CDR3 DNA follows: TGTGCCAGCACCCAATCGTACCAAGAGACCCAGTACTTC.

In its sample, this clonotype was seen a few times. V and J are TRBV13 and TRBJ2-1; TRBD2 matches at 10 bases. CDR1 is PRHDT and CDR2 is FYEKMQ in the germline V gene (reference sequence). This CDR3 comprises 16 residues. J was trimmed by 5 bases and V by 3 bases; bases with no gene match: 7. The chain's CDR3 is CASSLVGLAGDNEQFF. CDR3 nucleotides: TGTGCCAGCAGCTTGGTTGGGCTAGCGGGAGACAATGAGCAGTTCTTC. Supplemented by reference TRBV13 and TRBJ2-1, the full variable domain reads AAGVIQSPRHLIKEKRETATLKCYPIPRHDTVYWYQQGPGQDPQFLISFYEKMQSDKGSIPDRFSAQQFSDYHSELNMSSLELGDSALYFCASSLVGLAGDNEQFFGPGTRLTVL.

In regard to this clonotype: A much larger clone differs from this one at a single base, so this may be a read error. This CDR3 is CASSYTESYEQYF. DNA for the CDR3: TGTGCCAGCAGTTACACGGAAAGCTACGAGCAGTACTTC. The chain recombines TRBV6-6 with TRBJ2-7; no clear D gene. Deletions cut 2 bases from V and 3 bases from J, with 8 bases between. The CDR3 contains 13 residues. Germline V CDR1 and CDR2: MNHNY, SVGAGI (reference sequence).

This clonotype was recorded at least ten times. V is TRBV7-9 and J is TRBJ1-1; D is ambiguous. Germline values: CDR1 SEHNR, CDR2 FQNEAQ (reference sequence). The V end was cut by 5 bases, the J end by 6 bases, with 16 bases between. CDR3 length: 14 residues. In nucleotides, the CDR3 is TGTGCCAGCAGCCCGACGGAGAGGGCCCCTGAAGCTTTCTTT. Its protein is CASSPTERAPEAFF. The complete variable domain, with remaining parts taken from reference TRBV7-9 and TRBJ1-1, reads DTGVSQNPRHKITKRGQNVTFRCDPISEHNRLYWYRQTLGQGPEFLTYFQNEAQLEKSRLLSDRFSAERPKGSFSTLEIQRTEQGDSAMYLCASSPTERAPEAFFGQGTRLTVV.

The rearrangement links TRBV27 to TRBJ2-7; 8 nucleotides match TRBD1. CDR1 and CDR2 (germline): MNHEY, SMNVEV (reference sequence). V was clipped by 5 bases and J by 1 base; unmatched bases: 10. CDR3 length equals 16 residues. The CDR3 spells CASSAETGADSYEQYF. CDR3 coding DNA: TGTGCCAGCAGTGCGGAGACAGGGGCCGATTCCTACGAGCAGTACTTC.

This clonotype was detected ten times or more. The V and J genes are TRBV6-5 and TRBJ2-6; tentatively, D is TRBD2 (6 bases). Trimming removed 2 bases from V and 3 bases from J, with 20 bases in between. The CDR3 totals 19 residues. CDR1 and CDR2 from the germline V gene are MNHEY and SVGAGI. CDR3 bases: TGTGCCAGCAGTTACGGTGGGGGGTCGGAAGGGTTTGGGGCCAACGTCCTGACTTTC. This encodes CASSYGGGSEGFGANVLTF.

The rearrangement uses TRBV7-9 and TRBJ2-7, with 7 bases fitting TRBD1. Germline trimming cut 3 bases from V and 0 bases from J; bases unmatched to any gene: 2. This CDR3 has 14 amino acids. Germline V gives CDR1 SEHNR, CDR2 FQNEAQ (reference sequence). CDR3 nucleotides: TGTGCCAGCAGCTTGACAGGGCGCTCCTACGAGCAGTACTTC. The encoded protein is CASSLTGRSYEQYF.

As concerns this clonotype: With a much larger clone just one base away, this may be a read error. V and J are TRBV2 and TRBJ2-7; 8 nucleotides line up with TRBD1. J gave up 3 bases and V 8 bases, and 12 bases lay outside the gene matches. In germline, CDR1 is SNHLY, CDR2 FYNNEI. CDR3 length: 15 residues. In DNA, the CDR3 is TGTGCCAGCCTACCCGACAGGGGACACCTCTACGAGCAGTACTTC. Protein sequence: CASLPDRGHLYEQYF.

Ten or more counts support this clonotype. This chain joins TRBV10-3 and TRBJ2-3; possible D gene TRBD1, 6 bases. The CDR3 runs 16 residues. From germline, CDR1 is ENHRY and CDR2 SYGVKD. The V end was cut by 3 bases, the J end by 1 base, with 14 bases between. The CDR3 here is CAISEGGTGRTDTQYF. In DNA form, the CDR3 reads TGTGCCATCAGTGAAGGGGGAACAGGGCGCACAGATACGCAGTATTTT.

The chain has TRBV4-1 and TRBJ2-1; the D is unclear. The V end lost 3 bases, the J end lost 5 bases, and 11 bases lay between the germline ends. The germline CDR1 and CDR2 sequences are MGHRA and YSYEKL. The CDR3 has 14 amino acids. CDR3 coding DNA: TGCGCCAGCAGCCACAACCCCACGGACAATGAGCAGTTCTTC. Its protein is CASSHNPTDNEQFF.

CDR3 sequence (DNA): TGCGCCAGCAGCCTTGTCAGCCCAACTAATGAAAAACTGTTTTTT. This gives the protein CASSLVSPTNEKLFF. The rearrangement uses TRBV5-1 and TRBJ1-4; unclear D gene. CDR1 and CDR2 (germline): SGHRS, YFSETQ. This CDR3 is 15 amino acids long. Between the trimmed V and J ends, which lost 4 bases and 0 bases, there was a span of 10 bases.

Points on this clonotype: The CDR3 carries no conserved terminal phenylalanine or tryptophan, so it likely arises from a read error. This chain joins TRBV12-3 or TRBV12-4 and TRBJ2-5; D may match TRBD1 or TRBD2 (5 bases each). V lost 8 bases and J 3 bases, leaving 25 bases between the germline ends. CDR3 size: 17 residues. The CDR3 protein is CASGMLGWGSGKETQYL. The CDR3 DNA reads as TGTGCCAGCGGAATGTTAGGCTGGGGCTCGGGAAAAGAGACCCAGTACCTC.

V is TRBV27 and J is TRBJ2-3, with TRBD2 identical over 7 bases. V gave up 3 bases and J gave up 2 bases; unmatched junction bases: 5. The CDR3 extends over 15 amino acids. Germline CDR1 and CDR2: MNHEY and SMNVEV (reference sequence). The chain's CDR3 is CASSFRRGNTDTQYF. In DNA form, the CDR3 reads TGTGCCAGCAGTTTCCGGCGGGGGAACACAGATACGCAGTATTTT.

This clonotype has ten or more counts. V and J are TRBV2 and TRBJ1-1; D gene unclear. Germline CDR1 and CDR2: SNHLY and FYNNEI. Trimming took off 7 bases at V and 1 base at J, with 7 bases between the two ends. This CDR3 is 12 amino acids long. This chain's CDR3 is CASNPENTEAFF. CDR3 nucleotide sequence: TGTGCCAGCAATCCAGAGAACACTGAAGCTTTCTTT.

This clonotype was seen repeatedly, ten times or more. This chain connects TRBV7-9 to TRBJ2-4; tentatively, D is TRBD1 or TRBD2 (5 bases each). Germline loops: CDR1 SEHNR, CDR2 FQNEAQ (reference sequence). Trimming removed 7 bases from V and 0 bases from J, with 13 bases in between. The CDR3 spans 15 residues. The CDR3 region is CASNPPGTAKNIQYF. The CDR3 DNA is TGTGCCAGCAACCCTCCCGGGACAGCCAAAAACATTCAGTACTTC.

This chain joins TRBV6-2 or TRBV6-3 and TRBJ2-5, with D perhaps matching TRBD1 (6 bases). V was trimmed by 0 bases and J by 1 base, leaving 18 bases between them. The CDR3 contains 18 residues. Germline CDR1 MNHEY, CDR2 SVGEGT. CDR3 nucleotides: TGTGCCAGCAGTTACTCGAGTAGGGGACAACCAATCCAAGAGACCCAGTACTTC. Translated: CASSYSSRGQPIQETQYF.